This entry lists 18 T cell receptor beta chains sequenced from one sample in a study of cytomegalovirus exposure and HLA in healthy donors. The PCR contained 60 Vbeta and 13 Jbeta primers. TCRdb's table, derived via immunoSEQ multiplex PCR, lists solely in-frame clones and lacks some. The table for this sample gives roughly 200,000 clones. Material: PBMCs. Every receptor here comes from a man aged 30 to 45 in good health and CMV-seronegative.

The chain employs TRBV6-4 and TRBJ2-3; no clear D. The CDR3 has 13 residues. Germline CDR1 and CDR2: MRHNA and SNTAGT. V shed 5 bases and J shed 4 bases, with 10 bases lying between them. As DNA, the CDR3 is TGTGCCAGCAGTATTGAACGGGCAGATACGCAGTATTTT. Encoded protein: CASSIERADTQYF.

This rearrangement joins TRBV7-2 to TRBJ2-1; TRBD2 aligns across 9 bases. The CDR3 covers 14 residues. Germline V gene sequence: CDR1 SGHTA, CDR2 FQGNSA. V dropped 4 bases and J dropped 4; count of bases not matched to a gene: 2. Here the CDR3 DNA reads TGTGCCAGCAGCTCCCTAGCGGGGTACAATGAGCAGTTCTTC. It yields the protein CASSSLAGYNEQFF.

This rearrangement joins TRBV5-1 to TRBJ2-7, with D possibly TRBD2 on 6 matching bases. The germline V gene encodes CDR1 SGHRS and CDR2 YFSETQ. Trimming cost V 4 bases and J 5 bases, with 10 bases left between them. The CDR3 covers 12 residues. This CDR3 reads CASSAGPNEQYF. For the CDR3, the DNA is TGCGCCAGCAGCGCGGGACCCAACGAGCAGTACTTC.

DNA of the CDR3: TGTGCCAGCTCACCACCGGGGCACATTGAAGCTTTCTTT. Its translation: CASSPPGHIEAFF. This chain joins TRBV18 and TRBJ1-1; tentative D call: TRBD1 (5 bases). V lost 0 bases, J lost 7 bases, and 9 bases lay in between. CDR3 length equals 13 residues. Germline V gene sequence: CDR1 KGHSH, CDR2 LQKENI.

The chain uses TRBV7-3 and TRBJ1-1; D is unresolved. Trimming removed 3 bases from V and 1 base from J, with 6 bases in between. The CDR3 runs to 13 residues. CDR1 is SGHTA and CDR2 is FQGTGA in the germline V gene. The CDR3 DNA reads as TGTGCCAGCAGCTTTTACGGGAACACTGAAGCTTTCTTT. Protein product: CASSFYGNTEAFF.

The chain has TRBV11-1 and TRBJ2-2; 15 bases agree with TRBD2. This CDR3 has 17 amino acids. CDR1 is SGHAT, CDR2 FQDESV, per germline (reference sequence). Trimming cost V 4 bases and J 4 bases; bases outside gene matches: 4. Here the CDR3 DNA reads TGTGCCAGCAGCTCCGGACTAGCGGGAGGGGGCACCGGGGAGCTGTTTTTT. It yields the protein CASSSGLAGGGTGELFF.

This rearrangement joins TRBV19 to TRBJ1-5; D ambiguous. This CDR3 is 13 amino acids long. Germline CDR1 LNHDA, CDR2 SQIVND (reference sequence). V was shortened by 11 bases and J by 0 bases, with 11 bases between the two germline ends. CDR3 DNA: TGTGCCTCCCAGCGGAATAGCAATCAGCCCCAGCATTTT. Its translation: CASQRNSNQPQHF. The entire variable domain, with the rest obtained from reference TRBV19 and TRBJ1-5, is as follows: DGGITQSPKYLFRKEGQNVTLSCEQNLNHDAMYWYRQDPGQGLRLIYYSQIVNDFQKGDIAEGYSVSREKKESFPLTVTSAQKNPTAFYLCASQRNSNQPQHFGDGTRLSIL.

J is TRBJ1-1 and V is TRBV5-1, with 7 bases identical to TRBD1. Germline values: CDR1 SGHRS, CDR2 YFSETQ. V lost 0 bases to trimming and J lost 5 bases; unmatched junction nucleotides: 10. This CDR3 is built from 16 residues. CDR3 residues: CASSLEFGRGRTEAFF. The CDR3 coding sequence is TGCGCCAGCAGCTTGGAATTTGGTAGGGGGCGGACTGAAGCTTTCTTT.

The DNA of the CDR3 is TGCGCCAGCAGCTTGGTGGCCCCCGGGGAGCTGTTTTTT. It encodes CASSLVAPGELFF. The chain employs TRBV5-1 and TRBJ2-2; D remains ambiguous. Germline CDR1 and CDR2: SGHRS and YFSETQ. The germline V and J ends were trimmed by 0 bases and 6 bases, with 6 bases remaining between them. This CDR3 comprises 13 residues. Complete variable domain (other parts from reference TRBV5-1 and TRBJ2-2): KAGVTQTPRYLIKTRGQQVTLSCSPISGHRSVSWYQQTPGQGLQFLFEYFSETQRNKGNFPGRFSGRQFSNSRSEMNVSTLELGDSALYLCASSLVAPGELFFGEGSRLTVL.

This chain joins TRBV10-1 and TRBJ1-1; no clear D. The CDR3 sequence is 13 residues long. Germline lookup yields CDR1 WNHNN and CDR2 SYGVQD (reference sequence). V was trimmed by 0 bases and J by 5 bases, leaving 7 bases between them. The CDR3 protein is CASSESGETEAFF. DNA for the CDR3: TGCGCCAGCAGTGAGTCCGGTGAGACTGAAGCTTTCTTT.

The chain carries TRBV7-3 and TRBJ2-7; D may be TRBD1 (6 bases). Germline V CDR1 and CDR2: SGHTA, FQGTGA. This CDR3 has 14 amino acids. Deletions cut 4 bases from V and 2 bases from J, with 12 bases between. CDR3 amino acids: CASSWSAGAYEQYF. The CDR3 DNA follows: TGTGCCAGCAGCTGGTCGGCAGGGGCCTACGAGCAGTACTTC.

This chain uses TRBV9 with TRBJ1-4; D is ambiguous. Trimming shortened V by 3 bases and J by 8 bases, and 23 bases separated the two germline ends. This CDR3 contains 17 residues. CDR1 is SGDLS and CDR2 is YYNGEE in the germline V gene. CDR3 amino acids: CASSATIGGGQREKLFF. CDR3 DNA sequence: TGTGCCAGCAGCGCTACGATTGGTGGAGGCCAAAGGGAAAAACTGTTTTTT. Complete variable domain (other parts from reference TRBV9 and TRBJ1-4): DSGVTQTPKHLITATGQRVTLRCSPRSGDLSVYWYQQSLDQGLQFLIQYYNGEERAKGNILERFSAQQFPDLHSELNLSSLELGDSALYFCASSATIGGGQREKLFFGSGTQLSVL.

This sequence joins TRBV7-9 and TRBJ2-7; 7 bases match TRBD2. Germline V gene sequence: CDR1 SEHNR, CDR2 FQNEAQ (reference sequence). The V segment lost 6 bases and the J segment 3 bases; nucleotides outside the gene matches: 5. The CDR3 has 13 residues. DNA of the CDR3: TGTGCCAGCAGGCCGGGACTATACTACGAGCAGTACTTC. Protein sequence: CASRPGLYYEQYF.

The chain combines TRBV4-1 with TRBJ1-2; D call uncertain. V was clipped by 0 bases and J by 0 bases, with 8 bases between them. The CDR3 has 15 residues. Germline CDR1 reads MGHRA; CDR2 reads YSYEKL. The CDR3 coding sequence is TGCGCCAGCAGCCAAGATTCGGGAGCTAACTATGGCTACACCTTC. Residues: CASSQDSGANYGYTF.

The V and J genes are TRBV6-5 and TRBJ1-2, with D unresolved. The germline gives CDR1 MNHEY, CDR2 SVGAGI. The CDR3 totals 12 residues. Trimming shortened V by 0 bases and J by 8 bases, and 7 bases separated the two germline ends. The DNA of the CDR3 is TGTGCCAGCAGTTACTCCGGTTACGGCTACACCTTC. Protein product: CASSYSGYGYTF.

V and J are TRBV25-1 and TRBJ1-2, with TRBD1 matching over 7 bases. Germline assignment: CDR1 MGHDK and CDR2 SYGVNS. This CDR3 has 13 amino acids. The J segment lost 2 bases and the V segment lost 8 bases, leaving 5 bases of the junction unmatched. The CDR3 spells CASQPTGNYGYTF. In DNA form, the CDR3 reads TGTGCCAGCCAACCGACAGGGAACTATGGCTACACCTTC.

The chain uses TRBV6-5 and TRBJ2-1; the D gene is possibly TRBD2 (5 bases). CDR1 is MNHEY, CDR2 SVGAGI, per germline. V was trimmed by 6 bases and J by 0 bases, leaving 6 bases between them. The CDR3 is 13 amino acids. The CDR3 bases are TGTGCCAGCAGAGGGAGCTCCTACAATGAGCAGTTCTTC. Amino acid sequence: CASRGSSYNEQFF.

V usage is TRBV19 and J usage is TRBJ1-5, with 9 positions matching TRBD1. The V gene end was trimmed by 3 bases and the J gene end by 2 bases; junction bases not matched to a gene: 5. In germline, CDR1 is LNHDA, CDR2 SQIVND (reference sequence). This CDR3 has 16 amino acids. The CDR3 DNA reads TGTGCCAGTAGTATCCTTAGGGACAGGGGCAATCAGCCCCAGCATTTT. Translation: CASSILRDRGNQPQHF.